The 2 T cell receptor beta chains given below trace back to one sample, sequenced in a study of T-cell memory formation after mild COVID-19. Each CDR3 protein is one row after TCRdb ran MiXCR on the 5' RACE reads. The sample has approximately 250,000 distinct CDR3 sequences, 16% seen once. Sequenced material: PBMCs or a T cell subset sorted from them (not recorded which). The origin of the receptors is a man younger than 35 who had mild COVID-19 (a few samples of this study predate the infection). Cell type and time point are not known.

This clonotype was seen only a few times. The chain is built from TRBV25-1 and TRBJ2-7, with D possibly TRBD2 on 5 matching bases. There are 12 residues in the CDR3. Per the germline V gene, CDR1 is MGHDK and CDR2 is SYGVNS. The germline V and J ends were trimmed by 2 bases and 6 bases, with 8 bases remaining between them. CDR3 loop: CASSEVGSEQYF. The DNA for the CDR3 is TGTGCCAGCAGTGAAGTGGGGAGCGAGCAGTACTTC.

V usage is TRBV5-1 and J usage is TRBJ2-7; 8 positions agree with TRBD1. This CDR3 has 15 residues. Germline V gives CDR1 SGHRS, CDR2 YFSETQ. V trimming: 3 bases; J trimming: 2 bases; junction bases outside the gene matches: 7. The CDR3 DNA is TGCGCCAGCAGCTACCGGACAGGGCCGACCTACGAGCAGTACTTC. Translating gives CASSYRTGPTYEQYF.